This entry lists 11 T cell receptor beta chains sequenced from one sample in a study of T cells in Graves' hyperthyroidism and ophthalmopathy. Regions amplified from RNA transcripts were the TCR beta CDR3 regions. TCR CDR3 regions were first amplified by RT-PCR with HTBI primers. TCRdb re-called the multiplex PCR reads with MiXCR, one entry per CDR3 protein. The table lists about 510,000 distinct CDR3 sequences, 11% to 15% of them singletons, with about 14% in the top ten. The sequenced sample consisted of blood. The source of these receptors is a woman aged 40 to 50 with Graves' hyperthyroidism.

The chain combines TRBV19 with TRBJ2-1, with a tentative D call TRBD2 (5 bases). The V gene lost 3 bases and the J gene lost 4 bases, with 16 bases spanning the gap. Germline V CDR1 and CDR2: LNHDA, SQIVND (reference sequence). The CDR3 has 16 residues. CDR3 DNA sequence: TGTGCCAGTAGTATGGAGGCTAGCTCCCGTTACAATGAGCAGTTCTTC. This sequence encodes CASSMEASSRYNEQFF.

This clonotype came up many times. This chain links TRBV28 with TRBJ1-1; D remains unclear. The CDR3 covers 14 residues. The germline gives CDR1 MDHEN, CDR2 SYDVKM. The V end lost 5 bases, the J end lost 3 bases, and 13 bases lay between the germline ends. Here the CDR3 reads CASSPLTMYTEAFF. DNA for the CDR3: TGTGCCAGCAGTCCCCTGACGATGTACACTGAAGCTTTCTTT.

This chain connects TRBV10-2 to TRBJ1-6; D may be TRBD1 (5 bases). This CDR3 has 14 amino acids. The V end lost 2 bases, the J end lost 7 bases, and 9 bases lay between the germline ends. Germline assignment: CDR1 WSHSY and CDR2 SAAADI. The CDR3 region has the DNA TGCGCCAGCAGTGAGGGGGACGTGAATTCACCCCTCCACTTT. This translates into CASSEGDVNSPLHF.

With regard to this clonotype: A much larger clone differs from this one at a single base, so this may be a read error. The missing conserved phenylalanine or tryptophan at the end of this CDR3 makes a read error likely. The chain recombines TRBV28 with TRBJ2-1; 7 bases map to TRBD1. This CDR3 comprises 15 residues. Looked up from germline, CDR1 is MDHEN and CDR2 is SYDVKM. The J segment lost 1 base and the V segment lost 5 bases, leaving 5 bases of the junction unmatched. CDR3 DNA sequence: TGTGCCAGCAGTACCCGACAGGGATCCTACAATGAGCAGTTCCTC. It encodes CASSTRQGSYNEQFL.

This clonotype came up a few times. The rearrangement links TRBV5-1 to TRBJ2-2, with 13 bases lining up with TRBD2. This CDR3 contains 19 residues. The V gene end was trimmed by 0 bases and the J gene end by 1 base; junction bases not matched to a gene: 6. The germline V gene encodes CDR1 SGHRS and CDR2 YFSETQ. The CDR3: CASSLDRTSGRGNTGELFF. Written as DNA, the CDR3 is TGCGCCAGCAGCTTGGACCGGACTAGCGGGAGAGGGAACACCGGGGAGCTGTTTTTT.

This clonotype occurred many times. The CDR3 DNA reads as TGTGCCAGCAGCCAAGATTTAGGGGGGGGACAGCCCCAGCATTTT. Residues: CASSQDLGGGQPQHF. The rearrangement joins TRBV3-1 to TRBJ1-5; tentative D call: TRBD1 (6 bases). V lost 0 bases and J 7 bases, leaving 13 bases between the germline ends. Germline lookup yields CDR1 LGHDT and CDR2 YNNKEL (reference sequence). The CDR3 has 15 residues.

This clonotype came up many times. The chain uses TRBV6-1 and TRBJ1-5; D possibly corresponds to TRBD1 (5 bases). This CDR3 contains 13 residues. Germline CDR1 MNHNS, CDR2 SASEGT. Trimming cost V 10 bases and J 2 bases, with 12 bases left between them. The CDR3 spells CATARDGNQPQHF. CDR3 DNA sequence: TGTGCCACCGCTAGGGACGGCAATCAGCCCCAGCATTTT.

The sample holds many counts of this clonotype. This sequence joins TRBV2 and TRBJ1-1; no clear D gene. The CDR3 runs to 12 residues. Trimming stripped 6 bases from V and 3 bases from J, with 8 bases between. Germline loops: CDR1 SNHLY, CDR2 FYNNEI. The chain's CDR3 is CASRTAHTEAFF. The CDR3 coding sequence is TGTGCCAGCAGGACGGCTCACACTGAAGCTTTCTTT.

The rearrangement joins TRBV11-2 to TRBJ1-2, with a weak D call TRBD1 (6 bases). V lost 4 bases to trimming and J lost 4 bases, with 7 bases between them. Germline V gives CDR1 SGHAT, CDR2 FQNNGV. The CDR3 sequence is 12 residues long. The CDR3 protein is CASSSTGYGYTF. The DNA for the CDR3 is TGTGCCAGCAGCTCGACAGGCTATGGCTACACCTTC.

This clonotype was seen a handful of times. The chain combines TRBV5-1 with TRBJ2-1; the match to TRBD2 covers 8 bases. The CDR3 is 15 residues long. Germline V lookup: CDR1 SGHRS, CDR2 YFSETQ. Trimming took 4 bases from V and 1 from J; bases not matched to a gene: 4. The CDR3 bases are TGCGCCAGCAGCGATAGCGGGACTTCCTACAATGAGCAGTTCTTC. Translating it yields CASSDSGTSYNEQFF.

There are many counts of this clonotype. This rearrangement joins TRBV2 to TRBJ2-7, with D unclear. The length of the CDR3 is 14 residues. Trimming took 0 bases from V and 0 from J, leaving 6 bases between them. CDR1 is SNHLY and CDR2 is FYNNEI in the germline V gene. CDR3 in amino acids: CASSEAMSSYEQYF. The CDR3 nucleotides read TGTGCCAGCAGTGAAGCGATGAGCTCCTACGAGCAGTACTTC.